This TCR beta chain was retrieved from a study of T cells in Graves' hyperthyroidism and ophthalmopathy. Uncontrolled infection, other autoimmune disease, pregnancy or lactation disqualified patients from enrolment. It was approximately 9.7 ml of fresh peripheral blood that supplied the PBMCs. The TCR beta CDR3 regions underwent amplification using RNA transcripts as the source. Using the HTBI primer set, a first-round RT-PCR was run on the TCR CDR3. One entry per CDR3 protein results from TCRdb running MiXCR on the multiplex PCR reads. The data hold 200,000 to 250,000 distinct CDR3 sequences, with roughly 17% observed a single time. Losses at the gene ends were 6 bases for V and 10 bases for J; bases not matched to a gene: 8. CDR3 length: 15 amino acids. Germline CDR1 and CDR2: LNHDA and SQIVND (reference sequence).

The material sequenced was blood. This rearrangement joins TRBV19 to TRBJ2-1, with 14 bases identical to TRBD2. This receptor was obtained from a woman under 30 with Graves' ophthalmopathy. CDR3 loop: CASRPTSGGAQEQFF. Here the CDR3 DNA reads TGTGCCAGTAGGCCGACTAGCGGGGGGGCCCAGGAGCAGTTCTTC.